The entry below describes one T cell receptor beta chain. A read error is possible here, since a much larger clone lies one base away. This sample was taken from a study of tumor-infiltrating lymphocytes in primary liver carcinoma. Making TCR beta cDNA involved around 510 ng total RNA and a constant-region primer. ARM-PCR, slightly modified, supplied the TCR beta libraries through three nested multiplex PCR rounds. A C-beta reverse primer and TRBV1-TRBV30 forward primers served in each of the first two PCR rounds, at 10 cycles apiece. TCRdb processed the multiplex PCR reads anew with MiXCR; each CDR3 protein has one entry. This sample has around 170,000 distinct CDR3 sequences, with about 60% found just once. Looked up from germline, CDR1 is SGHDT and CDR2 is YYEEEE. This CDR3 is 16 amino acids long. Germline DNA was extracted alongside blood RNA, which was obtained from unsorted whole blood.

V is TRBV5-6 and J is TRBJ1-2; unclear D gene. The sequence was collected from a man between 35 and 55 years old with primary liver carcinoma and hepatitis B virus infection. Material: peripheral blood. CDR3 amino acids: CGSSLRGAGLIVGYTF. The DNA of the CDR3 is TGTGGCAGCAGCTTGCGAGGTGCGGGGTTAATCGTCGGCTACACCTTC.